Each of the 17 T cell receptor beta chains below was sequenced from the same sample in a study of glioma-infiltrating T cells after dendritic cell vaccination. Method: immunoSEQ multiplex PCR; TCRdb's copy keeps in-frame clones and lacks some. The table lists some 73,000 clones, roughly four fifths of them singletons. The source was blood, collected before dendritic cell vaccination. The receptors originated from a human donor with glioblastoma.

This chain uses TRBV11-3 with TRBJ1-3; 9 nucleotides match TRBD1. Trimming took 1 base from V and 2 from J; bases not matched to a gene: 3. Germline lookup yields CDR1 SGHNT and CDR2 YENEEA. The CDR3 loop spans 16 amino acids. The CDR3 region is CASSLVGQGTGNTIYF. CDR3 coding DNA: TGTGCCAGCAGCTTAGTCGGACAGGGGACTGGAAACACCATATATTTT.

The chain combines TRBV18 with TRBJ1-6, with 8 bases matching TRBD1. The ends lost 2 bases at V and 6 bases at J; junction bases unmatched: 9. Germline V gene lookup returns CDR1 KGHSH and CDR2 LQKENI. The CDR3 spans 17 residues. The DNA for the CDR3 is TGTGCCAGCTCACCATCTCGGACAGGGAATGGTAATTCACCCCTCCACTTT. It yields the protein CASSPSRTGNGNSPLHF.

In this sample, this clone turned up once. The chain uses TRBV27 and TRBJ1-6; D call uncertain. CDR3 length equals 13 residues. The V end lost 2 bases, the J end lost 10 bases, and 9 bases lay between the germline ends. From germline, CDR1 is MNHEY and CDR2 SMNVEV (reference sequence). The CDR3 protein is CASSLQEESPLHF. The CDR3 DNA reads TGTGCCAGCAGTTTACAGGAAGAGTCACCCCTCCACTTT.

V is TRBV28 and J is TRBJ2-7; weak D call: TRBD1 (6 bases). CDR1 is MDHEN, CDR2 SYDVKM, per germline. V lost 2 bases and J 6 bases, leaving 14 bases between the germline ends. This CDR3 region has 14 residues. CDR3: CASSLMGAGAEQYV. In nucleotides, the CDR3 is TGTGCCAGCAGTTTAATGGGGGCTGGAGCCGAGCAGTACGTC.

The chain's CDR3 is CASRFGTGISNQPQHF. CDR3 nucleotides: TGTGCCAGCAGGTTCGGGACAGGAATTAGCAATCAGCCCCAGCATTTT. The chain couples TRBV27 to TRBJ1-5; the match to TRBD1 covers 8 bases. The CDR3 totals 16 residues. Looked up from germline, CDR1 is MNHEY and CDR2 is SMNVEV (reference sequence). V dropped 6 bases and J dropped 0; count of bases not matched to a gene: 7.

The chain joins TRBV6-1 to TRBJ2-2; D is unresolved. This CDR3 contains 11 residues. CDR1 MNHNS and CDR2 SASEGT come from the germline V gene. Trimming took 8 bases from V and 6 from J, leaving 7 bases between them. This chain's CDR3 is CASRAAGELFF. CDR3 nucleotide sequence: TGTGCCAGCCGTGCGGCCGGGGAGCTGTTTTTT.

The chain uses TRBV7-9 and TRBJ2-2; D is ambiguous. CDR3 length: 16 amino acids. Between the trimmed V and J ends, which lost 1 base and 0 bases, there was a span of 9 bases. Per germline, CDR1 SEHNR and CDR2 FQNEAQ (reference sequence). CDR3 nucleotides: TGTGCCAGCAGCTTAGTGGGCAGGACGAACACCGGGGAGCTGTTTTTT. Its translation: CASSLVGRTNTGELFF.

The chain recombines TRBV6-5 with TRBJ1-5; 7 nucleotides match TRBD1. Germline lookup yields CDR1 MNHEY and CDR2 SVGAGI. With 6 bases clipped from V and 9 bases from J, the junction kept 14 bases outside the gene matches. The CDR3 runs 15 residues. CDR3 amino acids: CASSPGSQGEGPQHF. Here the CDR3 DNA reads TGTGCCAGCAGCCCCGGGAGCCAGGGGGAAGGGCCCCAGCATTTT.

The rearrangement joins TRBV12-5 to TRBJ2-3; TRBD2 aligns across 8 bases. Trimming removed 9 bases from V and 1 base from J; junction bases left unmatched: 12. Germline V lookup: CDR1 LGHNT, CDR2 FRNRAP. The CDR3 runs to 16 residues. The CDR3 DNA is TGTGCTAGCCGCAGGGGTAGCGGGGCCGGCACAGATACGCAGTATTTT. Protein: CASRRGSGAGTDTQYF.

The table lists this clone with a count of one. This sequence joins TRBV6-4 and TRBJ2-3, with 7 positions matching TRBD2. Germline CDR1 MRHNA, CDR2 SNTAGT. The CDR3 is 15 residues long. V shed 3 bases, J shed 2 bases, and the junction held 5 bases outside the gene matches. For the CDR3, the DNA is TGTGCCAGCAGTGATGGGGGGGGGACCACAGATACGCAGTATTTT. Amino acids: CASSDGGGTTDTQYF.

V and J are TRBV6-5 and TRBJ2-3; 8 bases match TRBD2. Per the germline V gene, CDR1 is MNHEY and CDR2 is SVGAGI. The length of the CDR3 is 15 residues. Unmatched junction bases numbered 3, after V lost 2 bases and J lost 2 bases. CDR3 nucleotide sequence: TGTGCCAGCAGTTACGTAGCGGGGAACACAGATACGCAGTATTTT. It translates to CASSYVAGNTDTQYF.

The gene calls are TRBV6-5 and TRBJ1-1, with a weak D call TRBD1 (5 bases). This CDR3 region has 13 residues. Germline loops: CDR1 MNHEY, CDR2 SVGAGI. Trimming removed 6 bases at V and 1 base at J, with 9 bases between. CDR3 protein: CASSLDRNTEAFF. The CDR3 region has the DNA TGTGCCAGCAGCCTTGACAGGAACACTGAAGCTTTCTTT.

CDR3 nucleotides: TGTGCCAGCAGTTACGGGCAGGGTGGCGAAAAACTGTTTTTT. Translated: CASSYGQGGEKLFF. The gene calls are TRBV6-6 and TRBJ1-4; D may be TRBD1 (5 bases). Germline V gene data show CDR1 as MNHNY and CDR2 as SVGAGI (reference sequence). The length of the CDR3 is 14 residues. Trimming stripped 2 bases from V and 8 bases from J, with 12 bases between.

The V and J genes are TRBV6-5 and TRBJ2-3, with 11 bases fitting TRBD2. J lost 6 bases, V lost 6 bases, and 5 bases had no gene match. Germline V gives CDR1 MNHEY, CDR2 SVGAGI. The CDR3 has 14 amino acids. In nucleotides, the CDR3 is TGTGCCAGCAGGGGACTAGCGGAAGGGGATACGCAGTATTTT. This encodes CASRGLAEGDTQYF.

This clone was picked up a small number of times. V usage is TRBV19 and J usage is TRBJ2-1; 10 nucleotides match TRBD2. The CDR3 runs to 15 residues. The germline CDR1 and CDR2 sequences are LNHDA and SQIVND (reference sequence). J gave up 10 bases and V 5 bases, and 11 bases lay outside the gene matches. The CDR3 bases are TGTGCCAGTAGTCCAGGACTAGCGGCGAGCGGGGAGCAGTTCTTC. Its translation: CASSPGLAASGEQFF.

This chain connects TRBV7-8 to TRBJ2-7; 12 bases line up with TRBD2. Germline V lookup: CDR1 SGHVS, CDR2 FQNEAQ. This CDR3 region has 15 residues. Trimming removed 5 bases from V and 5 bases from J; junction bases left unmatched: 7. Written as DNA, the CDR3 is TGTGCCAGCAGCCCTAGCGGGAGGGGGCTCGACGAGCAGTACGTC. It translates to CASSPSGRGLDEQYV.

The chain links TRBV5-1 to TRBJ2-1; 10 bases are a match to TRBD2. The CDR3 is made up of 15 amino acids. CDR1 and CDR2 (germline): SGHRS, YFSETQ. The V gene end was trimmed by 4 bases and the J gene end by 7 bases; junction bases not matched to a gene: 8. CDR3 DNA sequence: TGCGCCAGCAGCCCCGGGACTAGCGATTTAAATGAGCAGTTCTTC. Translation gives CASSPGTSDLNEQFF.